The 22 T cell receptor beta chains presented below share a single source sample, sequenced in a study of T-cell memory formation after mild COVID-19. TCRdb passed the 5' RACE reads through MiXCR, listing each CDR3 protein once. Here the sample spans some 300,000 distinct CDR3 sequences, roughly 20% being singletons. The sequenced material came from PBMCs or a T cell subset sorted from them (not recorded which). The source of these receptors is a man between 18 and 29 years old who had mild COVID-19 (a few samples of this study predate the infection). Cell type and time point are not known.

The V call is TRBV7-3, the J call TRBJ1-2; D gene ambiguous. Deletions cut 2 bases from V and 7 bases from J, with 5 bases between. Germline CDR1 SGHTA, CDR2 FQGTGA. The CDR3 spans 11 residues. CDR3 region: CASSLRSGYTF. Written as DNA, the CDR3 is TGTGCCAGCAGCTTACGATCTGGCTACACCTTC.

This chain's CDR3 is CASSQDIPSGLYDEQFF. Written as DNA, the CDR3 is TGTGCCAGCAGCCAAGATATCCCTAGCGGGTTGTACGATGAGCAGTTCTTC. V is TRBV3-1 and J is TRBJ2-1; TRBD2 matches at 8 bases. Germline CDR1 LGHDT, CDR2 YNNKEL (reference sequence). The junction had 12 bases not matched to a gene; V was cut back by 0 bases and J by 8 bases. The CDR3 length is 17 residues.

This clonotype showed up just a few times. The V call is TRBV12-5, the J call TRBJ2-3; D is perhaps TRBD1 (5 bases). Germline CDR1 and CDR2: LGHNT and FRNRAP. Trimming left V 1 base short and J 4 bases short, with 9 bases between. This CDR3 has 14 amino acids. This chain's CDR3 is CASGLGQGPDTQYF. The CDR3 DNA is TGTGCTAGTGGTTTGGGGCAGGGCCCAGATACGCAGTATTTT.

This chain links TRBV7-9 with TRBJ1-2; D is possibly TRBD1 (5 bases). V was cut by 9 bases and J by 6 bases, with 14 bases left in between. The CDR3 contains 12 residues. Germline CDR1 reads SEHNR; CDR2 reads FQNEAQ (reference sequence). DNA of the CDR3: TGTGCCAGTCAACCGGGACGAAATGGCTACACCTTC. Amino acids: CASQPGRNGYTF.

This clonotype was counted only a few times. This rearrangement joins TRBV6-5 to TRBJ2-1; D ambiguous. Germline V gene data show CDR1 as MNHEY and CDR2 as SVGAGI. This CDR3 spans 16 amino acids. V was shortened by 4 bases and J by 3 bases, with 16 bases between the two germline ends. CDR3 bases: TGTGCCAGCAGTTTCCAAATGGTGGGCCGCTACAATGAGCAGTTCTTC. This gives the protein CASSFQMVGRYNEQFF.

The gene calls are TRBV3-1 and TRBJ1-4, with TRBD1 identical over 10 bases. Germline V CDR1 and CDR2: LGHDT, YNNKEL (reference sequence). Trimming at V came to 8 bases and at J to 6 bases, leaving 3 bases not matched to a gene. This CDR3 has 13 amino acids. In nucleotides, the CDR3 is TGTGCCAGCGGGACAGGGGTTGATGAAAAACTGTTTTTT. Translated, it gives CASGTGVDEKLFF.

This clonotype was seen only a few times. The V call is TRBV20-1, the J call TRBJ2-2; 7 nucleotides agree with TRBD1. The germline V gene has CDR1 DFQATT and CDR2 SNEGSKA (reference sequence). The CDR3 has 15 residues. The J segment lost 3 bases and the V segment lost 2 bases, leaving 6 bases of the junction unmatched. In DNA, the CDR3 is TGCAGTGCTAGAAGGTGGCAGGGGGACACCGGGGAGCTGTTTTTT. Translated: CSARRWQGDTGELFF.

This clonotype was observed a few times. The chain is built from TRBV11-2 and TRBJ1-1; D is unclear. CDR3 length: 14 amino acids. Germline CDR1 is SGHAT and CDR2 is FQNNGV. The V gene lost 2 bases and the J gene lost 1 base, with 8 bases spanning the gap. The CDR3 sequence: CASSLLYGNTEAFF. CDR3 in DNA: TGTGCCAGCAGCTTATTGTACGGGAACACTGAAGCTTTCTTT.

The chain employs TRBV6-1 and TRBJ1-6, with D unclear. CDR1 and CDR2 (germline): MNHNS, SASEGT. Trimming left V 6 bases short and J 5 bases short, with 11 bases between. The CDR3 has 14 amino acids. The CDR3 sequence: CASRGVGNNSPLHF. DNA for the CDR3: TGTGCCAGCAGAGGAGTAGGAAATAATTCACCCCTCCACTTT.

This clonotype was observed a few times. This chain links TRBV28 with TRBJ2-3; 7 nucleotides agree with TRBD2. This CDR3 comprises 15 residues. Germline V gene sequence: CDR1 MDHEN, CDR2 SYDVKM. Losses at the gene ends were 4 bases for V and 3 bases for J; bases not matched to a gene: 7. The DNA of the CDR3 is TGTGCCAGCAGTTCTGCGGGGGTTGGGACAGATACGCAGTATTTT. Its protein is CASSSAGVGTDTQYF.

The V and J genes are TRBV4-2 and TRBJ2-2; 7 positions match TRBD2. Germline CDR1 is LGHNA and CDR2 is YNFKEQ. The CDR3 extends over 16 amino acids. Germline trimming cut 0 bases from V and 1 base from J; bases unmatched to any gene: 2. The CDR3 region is CASSQEKRGNTGELFF. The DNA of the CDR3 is TGTGCCAGCAGCCAAGAAAAGCGGGGGAACACCGGGGAGCTGTTTTTT.

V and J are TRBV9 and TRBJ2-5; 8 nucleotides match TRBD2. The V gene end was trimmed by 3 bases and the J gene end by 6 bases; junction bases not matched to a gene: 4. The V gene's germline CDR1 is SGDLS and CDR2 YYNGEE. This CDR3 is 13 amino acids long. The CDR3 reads CASSGAGGQTQYF. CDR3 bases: TGTGCCAGCAGCGGGGCGGGGGGACAGACCCAGTACTTC.

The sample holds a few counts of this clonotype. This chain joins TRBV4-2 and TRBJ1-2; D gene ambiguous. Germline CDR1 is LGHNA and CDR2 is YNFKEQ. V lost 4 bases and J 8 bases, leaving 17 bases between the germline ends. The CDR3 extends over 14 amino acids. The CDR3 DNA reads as TGTGCCAGCAGCCCCACACATCGCTCGGGCGGCTACACCTTC. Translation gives CASSPTHRSGGYTF.

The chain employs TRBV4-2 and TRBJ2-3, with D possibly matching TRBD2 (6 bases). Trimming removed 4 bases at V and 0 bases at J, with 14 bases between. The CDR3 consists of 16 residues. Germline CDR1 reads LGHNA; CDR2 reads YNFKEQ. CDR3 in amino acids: CASSREASVSTDTQYF. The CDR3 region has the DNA TGTGCCAGCAGCCGGGAGGCTAGCGTAAGCACAGATACGCAGTATTTT.

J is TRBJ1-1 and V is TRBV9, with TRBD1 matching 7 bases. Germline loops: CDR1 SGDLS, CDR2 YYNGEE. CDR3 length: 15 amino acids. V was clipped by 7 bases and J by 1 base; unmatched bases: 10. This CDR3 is CASGSQGGRNTEAFF. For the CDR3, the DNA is TGTGCCAGCGGTTCGCAGGGGGGGAGGAACACTGAAGCTTTCTTT. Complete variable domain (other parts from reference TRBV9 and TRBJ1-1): DSGVTQTPKHLITATGQRVTLRCSPRSGDLSVYWYQQSLDQGLQFLIQYYNGEERAKGNILERFSAQQFPDLHSELNLSSLELGDSALYFCASGSQGGRNTEAFFGQGTRLTVV.

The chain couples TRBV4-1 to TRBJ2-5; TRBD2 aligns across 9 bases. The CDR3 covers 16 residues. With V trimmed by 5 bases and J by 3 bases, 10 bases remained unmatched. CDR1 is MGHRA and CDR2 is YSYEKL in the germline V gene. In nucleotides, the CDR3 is TGCGCCAGCAGCATTCCAACGGGACTAGCCGAAGAGACCCAGTACTTC. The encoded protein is CASSIPTGLAEETQYF.

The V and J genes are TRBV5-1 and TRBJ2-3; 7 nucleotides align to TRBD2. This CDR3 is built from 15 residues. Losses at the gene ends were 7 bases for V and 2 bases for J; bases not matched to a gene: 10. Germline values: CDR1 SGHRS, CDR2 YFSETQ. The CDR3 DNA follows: TGCGCCAGCGGACCGATCGGGGGGAACACAGATACGCAGTATTTT. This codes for CASGPIGGNTDTQYF. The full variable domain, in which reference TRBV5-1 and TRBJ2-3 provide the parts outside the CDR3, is KAGVTQTPRYLIKTRGQQVTLSCSPISGHRSVSWYQQTPGQGLQFLFEYFSETQRNKGNFPGRFSGRQFSNSRSEMNVSTLELGDSALYLCASGPIGGNTDTQYFGPGTRLTVL.

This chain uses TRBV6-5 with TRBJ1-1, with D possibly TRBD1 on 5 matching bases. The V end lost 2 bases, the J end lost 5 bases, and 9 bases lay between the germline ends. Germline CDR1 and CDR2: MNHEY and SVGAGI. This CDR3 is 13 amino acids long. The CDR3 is CASSYAGPTEAFF. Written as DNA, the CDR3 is TGTGCCAGCAGTTACGCAGGGCCAACTGAAGCTTTCTTT.

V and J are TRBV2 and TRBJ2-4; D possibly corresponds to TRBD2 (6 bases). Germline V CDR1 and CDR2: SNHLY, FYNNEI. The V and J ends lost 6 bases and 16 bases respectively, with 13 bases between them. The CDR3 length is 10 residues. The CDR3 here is CASRRGVFYF. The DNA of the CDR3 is TGTGCCAGCAGGCGGGGTGTCTTCTACTTC.

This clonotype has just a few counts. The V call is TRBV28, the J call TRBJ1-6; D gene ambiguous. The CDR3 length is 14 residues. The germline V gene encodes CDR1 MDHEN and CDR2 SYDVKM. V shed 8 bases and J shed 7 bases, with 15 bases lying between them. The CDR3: CASGDRLGNSPLHF. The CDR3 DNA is TGTGCCAGCGGAGATAGGTTGGGGAATTCACCCCTCCACTTT.

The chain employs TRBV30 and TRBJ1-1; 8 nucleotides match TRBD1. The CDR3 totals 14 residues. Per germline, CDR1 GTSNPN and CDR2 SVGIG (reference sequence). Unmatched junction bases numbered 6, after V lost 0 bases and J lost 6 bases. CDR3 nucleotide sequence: TGTGCCTGGAGTGTACTTTCGACAGGGGCTGAAGCTTTCTTT. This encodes CAWSVLSTGAEAFF.

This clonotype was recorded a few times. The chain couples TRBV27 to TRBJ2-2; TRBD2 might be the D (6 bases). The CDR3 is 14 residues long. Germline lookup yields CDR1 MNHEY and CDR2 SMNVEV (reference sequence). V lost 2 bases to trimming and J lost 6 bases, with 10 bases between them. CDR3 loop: CASSLAGGAGELFF. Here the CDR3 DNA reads TGTGCCAGCAGTTTAGCCGGGGGAGCCGGGGAGCTGTTTTTT.